These 14 T cell receptor beta chains came from one sample sequenced in a study of blood T cell repertoires in COVID-19. Clones were read by immunoSEQ multiplex PCR, and TCRdb kept only the in-frame ones, dropping some. The data show around 400,000 clones, about 88% seen once. The sample comprised PBMCs or T cells enriched from blood (not recorded which). These receptors came from a woman in her late teens or twenties who had been exposed to COVID-19.

The V gene is TRBV29-1, the J gene TRBJ2-1, with 7 bases lining up with TRBD2. The junction had 7 bases not matched to a gene; V was cut back by 1 base and J by 4 bases. Germline CDR1 is SQVTM and CDR2 is ANQGSEA. The CDR3 spans 15 residues. The CDR3 DNA reads as TGCAGCGTTGAAGTTGGGCTAGCGGAGTACAATGAGCAGTTCTTC. It codes for CSVEVGLAEYNEQFF.

V and J are TRBV28 and TRBJ2-3; TRBD2 matches at 8 bases. This CDR3 has 15 residues. Germline V CDR1 and CDR2: MDHEN, SYDVKM. J lost 1 base, V lost 3 bases, and 3 bases had no gene match. CDR3 DNA: TGTGCCAGCAGTTTTCCGGGACTAGGCACAGATACGCAGTATTTT. This gives the protein CASSFPGLGTDTQYF. Variable domain in full (rest from reference TRBV28 and TRBJ2-3): DVKVTQSSRYLVKRTGEKVFLECVQDMDHENMFWYRQDPGLGLRLIYFSYDVKMKEKGDIPEGYSVSREKKERFSLILESASTNQTSMYLCASSFPGLGTDTQYFGPGTRLTVL.

This rearrangement joins TRBV19 to TRBJ2-2; possible D gene TRBD2, 6 bases. The CDR3 contains 12 residues. Germline CDR1 LNHDA, CDR2 SQIVND (reference sequence). Trimming removed 4 bases at V and 6 bases at J, with 6 bases between. CDR3 bases: TGTGCCAGTAGTACTAGCGCCGGGGAGCTGTTTTTT. Encoded protein: CASSTSAGELFF. Supplemented by reference TRBV19 and TRBJ2-2, the full variable domain reads DGGITQSPKYLFRKEGQNVTLSCEQNLNHDAMYWYRQDPGQGLRLIYYSQIVNDFQKGDIAEGYSVSREKKESFPLTVTSAQKNPTAFYLCASSTSAGELFFGEGSRLTVL.

The rearrangement uses TRBV6-5 and TRBJ1-3; TRBD1 aligns across 7 bases. Trimming removed 9 bases from V and 6 bases from J; junction bases left unmatched: 8. Germline lookup yields CDR1 MNHEY and CDR2 SVGAGI. The CDR3 length is 13 residues. CDR3 in amino acids: CASGRQGENTIYF. The CDR3 nucleotides read TGTGCCAGTGGGCGACAGGGAGAAAACACCATATATTTT.

This chain links TRBV7-2 with TRBJ2-1; TRBD2 matches at 7 bases. After removal of 0 bases from V and 10 bases from J, the junction contained 6 bases not matched to a gene. The germline V gene encodes CDR1 SGHTA and CDR2 FQGNSA. The CDR3 totals 14 residues. CDR3 sequence reads: CASSLAARGGEQFF. CDR3 bases: TGTGCCAGCAGCTTAGCCGCTAGGGGAGGGGAGCAGTTCTTC.

The V call is TRBV19, the J call TRBJ2-1; D is possibly TRBD1 (5 bases). Germline CDR1 and CDR2: LNHDA and SQIVND (reference sequence). The V gene lost 5 bases and the J gene lost 6 bases, with 14 bases spanning the gap. The CDR3 has 14 amino acids. CDR3 DNA: TGTGCCAGTAGTGGTTATCAGGGATCCAATGAGCAGTTCTTC. This translates into CASSGYQGSNEQFF.

This sequence joins TRBV2 and TRBJ2-3; maybe TRBD2 (6 bases). This CDR3 is built from 14 residues. The V end was cut by 7 bases, the J end by 4 bases, with 15 bases between. Germline CDR1 reads SNHLY; CDR2 reads FYNNEI. The CDR3 protein is CASKLSRDADTQYF. CDR3 nucleotides: TGTGCCAGCAAACTTTCGCGGGACGCAGATACGCAGTATTTT.

The chain joins TRBV18 to TRBJ1-6; 7 nucleotides line up with TRBD1. After removal of 0 bases from V and 13 bases from J, the junction contained 6 bases not matched to a gene. The CDR3 extends over 14 amino acids. CDR1 is KGHSH and CDR2 is LQKENI in the germline V gene. This CDR3 reads CASSPPGQATPLHF. The CDR3 nucleotides read TGTGCCAGCTCACCACCCGGACAGGCAACCCCCCTCCACTTT. The variable domain in full, with the rest retrieved from reference TRBV18 and TRBJ1-6, is NAGVMQNPRHLVRRRGQEARLRCSPMKGHSHVYWYRQLPEEGLKFMVYLQKENIIDESGMPKERFSAEFPKEGPSILRIQQVVRGDSAAYFCASSPPGQATPLHFGNGTRLTVT.

The CDR3 nucleotides read TGTGCCACCAAGGGGGGGACATCCGCAAAACTGTTTTTT. Protein product: CATKGGTSAKLFF. V is TRBV2 and J is TRBJ1-4; possible D gene TRBD1, 6 bases. The ends were cut back, 10 bases at V and 10 bases at J, with 19 bases in the middle. This CDR3 is 13 amino acids long. Germline loops: CDR1 SNHLY, CDR2 FYNNEI.

This rearrangement joins TRBV3-1 (or the pseudogene TRBV3-2) to TRBJ2-6; TRBD2 is a possible D gene (6 bases). Trimming left V 8 bases short and J 4 bases short, with 21 bases between. The CDR3 totals 17 residues. From germline, CDR1 is LGHDT and CDR2 YNNKEL (reference sequence). The CDR3 region is CASRGRGRAEGANVLTF. As DNA, the CDR3 is TGTGCCAGCCGGGGGAGAGGAAGAGCTGAGGGGGCCAACGTCCTGACTTTC.

The gene calls are TRBV4-2 and TRBJ2-7; D uncertain. Germline assignment: CDR1 LGHNA and CDR2 YNFKEQ. The CDR3 covers 13 residues. V lost 0 bases and J lost 2, with 5 bases in between. As DNA, the CDR3 is TGTGCCAGCAGCCAAGAGGGCCCCTACGAGCAGTACTTC. Translation gives CASSQEGPYEQYF.

CDR3 bases: TGTGCCATCAGTGGACAGGGGGCTTCTGGGGAGCAGTACTTC. Translation: CAISGQGASGEQYF. The chain combines TRBV10-3 with TRBJ2-7, with 10 bases fitting TRBD1. Germline CDR1 is ENHRY and CDR2 is SYGVKD. The length of the CDR3 is 14 residues. Trimming removed 4 bases from V and 7 bases from J; junction bases left unmatched: 7.

This clone has just one count. The gene calls are TRBV28 and TRBJ1-1; 8 bases are a match to TRBD1. The junction had 6 bases not matched to a gene; V was cut back by 7 bases and J by 8 bases. Germline CDR1 and CDR2: MDHEN and SYDVKM. This CDR3 has 12 amino acids. The CDR3 DNA follows: TGTGCCAGCATTATTCCAGGGGGCGAAGCTTTCTTT. Translation gives CASIIPGGEAFF.

This clone was detected only once. Here the CDR3 reads CASSLDLPGLGTDTQYF. DNA of the CDR3: TGTGCCAGCAGCTTAGATCTGCCGGGGTTGGGCACAGATACGCAGTATTTT. This sequence joins TRBV11-2 and TRBJ2-3, with D perhaps TRBD2 (5 bases). Trimming removed 0 bases from V and 1 base from J, with 14 bases in between. Germline values: CDR1 SGHAT, CDR2 FQNNGV. This CDR3 region has 17 residues.